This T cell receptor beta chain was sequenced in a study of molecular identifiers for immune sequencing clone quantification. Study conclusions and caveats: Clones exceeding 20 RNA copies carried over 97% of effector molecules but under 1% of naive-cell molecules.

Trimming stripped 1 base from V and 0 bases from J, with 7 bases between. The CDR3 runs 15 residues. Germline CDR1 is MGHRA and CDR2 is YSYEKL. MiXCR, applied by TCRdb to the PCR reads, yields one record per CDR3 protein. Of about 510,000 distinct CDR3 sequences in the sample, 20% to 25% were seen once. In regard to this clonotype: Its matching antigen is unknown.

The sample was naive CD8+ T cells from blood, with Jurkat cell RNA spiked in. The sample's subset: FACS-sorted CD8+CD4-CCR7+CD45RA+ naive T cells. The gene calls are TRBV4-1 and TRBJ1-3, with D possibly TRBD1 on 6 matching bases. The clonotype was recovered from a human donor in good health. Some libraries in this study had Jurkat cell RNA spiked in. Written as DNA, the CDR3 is TGCGCCAGCAGCCAAGTGACAGGCTCTGGAAACACCATATATTTT. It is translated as CASSQVTGSGNTIYF.